The TCR beta chain described here comes from a study of cytomegalovirus exposure and HLA in healthy donors. Findings of the study overall: Sequencing likely produced, as an artifact, a cluster of highly shared sequence variants. Most subjects had HLA-A and HLA-B alleles reportedly predicted accurately by TCR beta sequences. TCR beta chain V- and J-gene trimming was linked, in a later analysis, to a missense variant in DCLRE1C. In a later analysis, compared with equally common non-associated chains, HLA-associated beta chains were more expanded.

The CDR3 runs 14 residues. The V gene's germline CDR1 is SQVTM and CDR2 ANQGSEA. The V end was cut by 4 bases, the J end by 2 bases, with 14 bases between. PCR was performed using 60 Vbeta and 13 Jbeta primers. Measured with immunoSEQ multiplex PCR; TCRdb has only the in-frame clones, and not every one. This table holds about 210,000 clones, about 77% found once. Regarding this clone: Its antigen is not identified.

The clonotype comes from a boy between 10 and 17 years old in good health and CMV-seronegative. Sequencing was carried out using PBMCs. The genes are TRBV29-1 and TRBJ1-1; D unclear. The CDR3 is CSVAVPSLNTEAFF. CDR3 nucleotide sequence: TGCAGCGTTGCTGTCCCTTCCCTAAACACTGAAGCTTTCTTT.